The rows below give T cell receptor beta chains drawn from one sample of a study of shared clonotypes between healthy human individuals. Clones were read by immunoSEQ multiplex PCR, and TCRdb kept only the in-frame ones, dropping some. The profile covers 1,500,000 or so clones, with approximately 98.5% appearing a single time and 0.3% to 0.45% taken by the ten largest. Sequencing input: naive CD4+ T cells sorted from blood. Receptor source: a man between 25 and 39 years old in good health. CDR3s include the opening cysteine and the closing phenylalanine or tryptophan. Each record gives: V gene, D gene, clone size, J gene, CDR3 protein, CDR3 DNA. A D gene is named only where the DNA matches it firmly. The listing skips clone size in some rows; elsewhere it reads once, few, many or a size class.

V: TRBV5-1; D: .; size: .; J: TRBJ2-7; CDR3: CATSNSGSHEQYF; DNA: TGCGCCACCTCAAACTCAGGGTCCCACGAGCAGTACTTC
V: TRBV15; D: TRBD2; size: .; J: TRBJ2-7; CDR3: CATSRGRASGTYEQYF; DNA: TGTGCCACCAGCAGAGGAAGGGCTAGCGGGACCTACGAGCAGTACTTC
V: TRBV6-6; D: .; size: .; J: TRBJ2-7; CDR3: CASSYSRTYEQYF; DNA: TGTGCCAGCAGTTATAGCAGAACCTACGAGCAGTACTTC
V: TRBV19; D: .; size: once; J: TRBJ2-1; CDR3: CASSGISVYNEQFF; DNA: TGTGCCAGTAGTGGGATATCGGTGTACAATGAGCAGTTCTTC
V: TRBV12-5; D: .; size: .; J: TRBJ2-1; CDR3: CASGLWAREQFF; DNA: TGTGCTAGTGGTTTGTGGGCGCGCGAGCAGTTCTTC
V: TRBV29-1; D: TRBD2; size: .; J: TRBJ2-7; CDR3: CSVARLAGRGSREQYF; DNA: TGCAGCGTTGCAAGACTAGCGGGGCGAGGATCCCGCGAGCAGTACTTC
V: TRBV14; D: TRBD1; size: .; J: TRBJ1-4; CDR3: CASSQDRGATNEKLFF; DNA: TGTGCCAGCAGCCAGGACAGGGGCGCAACTAATGAAAAACTGTTTTTT
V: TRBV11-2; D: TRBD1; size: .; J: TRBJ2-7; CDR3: CASSLGRQGIPYEQYF; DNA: TGTGCCAGCAGCTTAGGAAGACAGGGGATTCCCTACGAGCAGTACTTC
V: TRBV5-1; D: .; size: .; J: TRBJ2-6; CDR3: CASSLLTGSGANVLTF; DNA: TGCGCCAGCAGCTTGCTTACGGGCTCTGGGGCCAACGTCCTGACTTTC
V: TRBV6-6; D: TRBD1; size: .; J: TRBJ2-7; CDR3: CASSYGTGRSFNEQYF; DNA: TGTGCCAGCAGTTACGGGACAGGACGTTCTTTCAACGAGCAGTACTTC
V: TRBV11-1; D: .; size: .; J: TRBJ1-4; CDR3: CASSLASGVEKLFF; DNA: TGTGCCAGCAGCTTAGCGTCAGGGGTCGAAAAACTGTTTTTT
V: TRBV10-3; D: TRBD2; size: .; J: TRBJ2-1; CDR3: CAIMTLTSGYNEQFF; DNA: TGTGCCATCATGACCCTCACTAGCGGCTACAATGAGCAGTTCTTC
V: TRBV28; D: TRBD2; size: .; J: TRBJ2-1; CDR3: CASSLLAGKNEQFF; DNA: TGTGCCAGCAGTTTACTAGCGGGAAAGAATGAGCAGTTCTTC
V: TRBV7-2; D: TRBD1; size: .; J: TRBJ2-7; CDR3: CASRGQPNSYEQYF; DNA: TGTGCCAGCAGGGGACAGCCCAACTCCTACGAGCAGTACTTC
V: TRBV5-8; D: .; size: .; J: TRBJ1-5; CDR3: CASSSGLHGNQPQHF; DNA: TGTGCCAGCAGCTCGGGACTCCACGGCAATCAGCCCCAGCATTTT
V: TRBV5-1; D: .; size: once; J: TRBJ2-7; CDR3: CASREGPGENEQYF; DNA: TGCGCCAGCAGGGAGGGTCCGGGAGAGAACGAGCAGTACTTC
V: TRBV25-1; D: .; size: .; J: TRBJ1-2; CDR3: CASSEYPGTHGYTF; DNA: TGTGCCAGCAGTGAATATCCAGGGACCCATGGCTACACCTTC
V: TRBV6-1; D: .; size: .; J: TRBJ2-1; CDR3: CASTLSPSGHNEQFF; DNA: TGTGCCAGCACCCTTAGCCCCAGCGGGCACAATGAGCAGTTCTTC
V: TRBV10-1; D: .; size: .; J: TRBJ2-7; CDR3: CASGDDWGPPDEQYF; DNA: TGCGCCAGCGGGGACGACTGGGGACCGCCAGACGAGCAGTACTTC
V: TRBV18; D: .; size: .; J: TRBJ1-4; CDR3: CASSPGQGNLGKLFF; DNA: TGTGCCAGCTCACCGGGTCAGGGGAATCTTGGAAAACTGTTTTTT